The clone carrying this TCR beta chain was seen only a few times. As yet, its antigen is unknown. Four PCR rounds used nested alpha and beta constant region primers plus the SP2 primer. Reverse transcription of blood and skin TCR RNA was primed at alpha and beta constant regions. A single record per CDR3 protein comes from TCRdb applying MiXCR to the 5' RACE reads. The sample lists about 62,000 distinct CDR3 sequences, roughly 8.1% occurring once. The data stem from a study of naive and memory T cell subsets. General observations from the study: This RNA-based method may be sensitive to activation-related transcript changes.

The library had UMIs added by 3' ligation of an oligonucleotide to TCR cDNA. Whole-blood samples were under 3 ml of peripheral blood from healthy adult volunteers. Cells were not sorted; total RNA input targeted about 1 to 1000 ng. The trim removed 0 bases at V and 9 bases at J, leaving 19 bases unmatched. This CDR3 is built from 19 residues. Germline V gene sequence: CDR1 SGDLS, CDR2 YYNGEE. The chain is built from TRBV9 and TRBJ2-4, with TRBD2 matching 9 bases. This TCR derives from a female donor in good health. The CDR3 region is CASSVEGRGAGGRKVIQYF. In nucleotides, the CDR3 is TGTGCCAGCAGCGTAGAGGGCAGGGGCGCGGGAGGGCGGAAGGTCATTCAGTACTTC.